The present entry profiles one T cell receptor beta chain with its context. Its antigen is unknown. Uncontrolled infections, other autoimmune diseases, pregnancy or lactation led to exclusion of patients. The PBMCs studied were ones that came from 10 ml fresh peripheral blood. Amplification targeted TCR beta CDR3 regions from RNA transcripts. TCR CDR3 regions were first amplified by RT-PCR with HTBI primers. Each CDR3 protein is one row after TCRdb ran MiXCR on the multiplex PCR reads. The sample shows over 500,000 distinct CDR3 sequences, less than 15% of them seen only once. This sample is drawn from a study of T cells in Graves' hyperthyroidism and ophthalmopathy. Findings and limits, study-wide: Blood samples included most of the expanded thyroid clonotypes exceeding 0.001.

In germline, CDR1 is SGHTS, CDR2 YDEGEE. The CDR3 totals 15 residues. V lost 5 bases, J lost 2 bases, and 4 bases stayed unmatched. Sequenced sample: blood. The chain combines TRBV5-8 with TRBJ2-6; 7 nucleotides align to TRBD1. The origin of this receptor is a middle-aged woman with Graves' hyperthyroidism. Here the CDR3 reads CASRVTGTGANVLTF. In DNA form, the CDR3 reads TGTGCCAGCAGGGTGACAGGGACTGGGGCCAACGTCCTGACTTTC.